Following are 11 T cell receptor beta chains from one sample sequenced in a study of shared clonotypes between healthy human individuals. The protocol was immunoSEQ multiplex PCR, while the TCRdb copy is restricted to in-frame clones and leaves out a portion. The data contain 2 million to 2.5 million clones, roughly 93% of them singletons. The sequenced material came from naive CD4+ T cells from PBMCs. Subset indicated: CD45RA+ positively selected. The receptors stem from a man younger than 35 in good health. Some clones in this sample may be carry-over from other donors' samples.

The chain joins TRBV19 to TRBJ2-7; no reliable D call. Germline values: CDR1 LNHDA, CDR2 SQIVND (reference sequence). The CDR3 spans 14 residues. V was shortened by 8 bases and J by 4 bases, with 18 bases between the two germline ends. CDR3 sequence (DNA): TGTGCCAGTTCCCCGAGGCCAGACGGATACGAGCAGTACTTC. Its protein product is CASSPRPDGYEQYF.

The chain has TRBV5-5 and TRBJ2-5, with D possibly matching TRBD2 (7 bases). The CDR3 is made up of 16 amino acids. Trimming shortened V by 4 bases and J by 4 bases, and 20 bases separated the two germline ends. Germline-derived CDR1 and CDR2 are SGHKS and YYEKEE (reference sequence). The CDR3 DNA reads as TGTGCCAGCAGCCCCACGGGGGGCGGGAAGGGAGAGACCCAGTACTTC. Its translation: CASSPTGGGKGETQYF.

The V call is TRBV28, the J call TRBJ1-2, with 8 bases aligning to TRBD1. CDR3 length: 15 amino acids. J lost 5 bases, V lost 4 bases, and 9 bases had no gene match. From germline, CDR1 is MDHEN and CDR2 SYDVKM. CDR3 amino acids: CASSSAGGAGYGYTF. The DNA of the CDR3 is TGTGCCAGCAGTTCGGCAGGGGGCGCCGGGTATGGCTACACCTTC.

The V call is TRBV29-1, the J call TRBJ2-2; TRBD2 is a possible D gene (6 bases). Trimming took 7 bases from V and 4 from J, leaving 13 bases between them. The CDR3 loop spans 13 amino acids. Germline-derived CDR1 and CDR2 are SQVTM and ANQGSEA. CDR3 coding DNA: TGCAGCGCCGTGGGGGGTGGCACCGGGGAGCTGTTTTTT. Protein: CSAVGGGTGELFF.

The J gene is TRBJ1-5, the V gene TRBV19, with TRBD1 as a possible D gene (5 bases). The CDR3 sequence is 15 residues long. The ends were cut back, 2 bases at V and 4 bases at J, with 12 bases in the middle. Per germline, CDR1 LNHDA and CDR2 SQIVND (reference sequence). The CDR3 here is CASSIMHGTNQPQHF. The CDR3, as DNA: TGTGCCAGTAGTATAATGCACGGGACTAATCAGCCCCAGCATTTT.

Points on this clone: The same CDR3 can be traced to other DNA sequences in this sample. This chain uses TRBV15 with TRBJ2-1; D ambiguous. The CDR3 loop spans 15 amino acids. Germline V gives CDR1 LNHNV, CDR2 YYDKDF (reference sequence). V was clipped by 5 bases and J by 0 bases, with 11 bases between them. CDR3 coding DNA: TGTGCCACCAGCTTTGGACCAAGCTCCTACAATGAGCAGTTCTTC. As protein: CATSFGPSSYNEQFF.

The genes are TRBV28 and TRBJ1-4; D unclear. The germline gives CDR1 MDHEN, CDR2 SYDVKM. Trimming took off 7 bases at V and 0 bases at J, with 0 bases between the two ends. The CDR3 contains 11 residues. CDR3 in amino acids: CASTTNEKLFF. Here the CDR3 DNA reads TGTGCCAGCACAACTAATGAAAAACTGTTTTTT.

The chain recombines TRBV2 with TRBJ1-5; no clear D gene. This CDR3 has 12 amino acids. Trimming removed 5 bases at V and 7 bases at J, with 9 bases between. From germline, CDR1 is SNHLY and CDR2 FYNNEI. The CDR3 loop is CASSLSEQPQHF. CDR3 nucleotides: TGTGCCAGCAGTCTAAGTGAGCAGCCCCAGCATTTT.

This clone came up once. The CDR3 nucleotides read TGTGCCAGCAGCACTCTAGCGGGGAACACCGGGGAGCTGTTTTTT. Its protein is CASSTLAGNTGELFF. The chain links TRBV9 to TRBJ2-2; 8 bases are shared with TRBD2. CDR1 and CDR2 (germline): SGDLS, YYNGEE. The CDR3 spans 15 residues. V was clipped by 4 bases and J by 1 base; unmatched bases: 3.

Regarding this clone: At the DNA level, this CDR3 is encoded by other sequences in the same sample as well. The rearrangement links TRBV4-2 to TRBJ2-5, with D possibly matching TRBD2 (5 bases). Trimming stripped 4 bases from V and 4 bases from J, with 16 bases between. This CDR3 comprises 15 residues. Germline CDR1 LGHNA, CDR2 YNFKEQ. CDR3 sequence: CASSLTEGSGETQYF. CDR3 nucleotides: TGTGCCAGCAGCCTCACGGAAGGGAGTGGAGAGACCCAGTACTTC.

V usage is TRBV18 and J usage is TRBJ2-7; D is unresolved. Germline CDR1 reads KGHSH; CDR2 reads LQKENI. The germline V and J ends were trimmed by 8 bases and 3 bases, with 20 bases remaining between them. The CDR3 loop spans 15 amino acids. The CDR3 nucleotides read TGTGCCAGCCGCGAATCACTTCTTAGTTTCTACGAGCAGTACTTC. This translates into CASRESLLSFYEQYF. Full variable domain (missing parts from reference TRBV18 and TRBJ2-7): NAGVMQNPRHLVRRRGQEARLRCSPMKGHSHVYWYRQLPEEGLKFMVYLQKENIIDESGMPKERFSAEFPKEGPSILRIQQVVRGDSAAYFCASRESLLSFYEQYFGPGTRLTVT.